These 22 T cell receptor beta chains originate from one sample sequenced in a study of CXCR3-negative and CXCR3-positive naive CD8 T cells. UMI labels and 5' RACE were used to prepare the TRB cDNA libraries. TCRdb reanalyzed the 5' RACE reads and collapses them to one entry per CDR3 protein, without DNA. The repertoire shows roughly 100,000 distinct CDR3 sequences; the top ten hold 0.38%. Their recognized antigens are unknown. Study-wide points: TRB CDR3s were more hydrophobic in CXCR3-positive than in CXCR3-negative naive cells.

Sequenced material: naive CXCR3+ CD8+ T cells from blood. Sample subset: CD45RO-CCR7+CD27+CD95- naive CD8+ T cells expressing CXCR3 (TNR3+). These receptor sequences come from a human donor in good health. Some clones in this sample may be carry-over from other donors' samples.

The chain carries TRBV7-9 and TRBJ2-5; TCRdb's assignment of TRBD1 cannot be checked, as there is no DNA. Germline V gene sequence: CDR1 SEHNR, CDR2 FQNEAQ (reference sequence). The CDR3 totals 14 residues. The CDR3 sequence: CASSGQGPGETQYF.

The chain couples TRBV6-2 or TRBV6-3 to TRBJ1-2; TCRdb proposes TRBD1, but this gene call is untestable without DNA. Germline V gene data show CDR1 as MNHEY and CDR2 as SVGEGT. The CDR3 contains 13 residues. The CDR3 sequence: CASRTGVNYGYTF.

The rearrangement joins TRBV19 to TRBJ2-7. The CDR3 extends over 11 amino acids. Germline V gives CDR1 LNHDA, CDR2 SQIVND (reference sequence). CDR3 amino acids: CASSVGYEQYF.

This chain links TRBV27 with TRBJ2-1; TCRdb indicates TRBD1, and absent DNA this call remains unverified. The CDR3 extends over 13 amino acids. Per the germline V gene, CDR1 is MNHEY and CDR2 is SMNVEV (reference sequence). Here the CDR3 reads CASSGRGLREQFF.

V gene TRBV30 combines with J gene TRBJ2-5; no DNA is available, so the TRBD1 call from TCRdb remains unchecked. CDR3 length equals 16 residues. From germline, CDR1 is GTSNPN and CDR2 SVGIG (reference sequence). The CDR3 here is CAWSVRPTGFQETQYF.

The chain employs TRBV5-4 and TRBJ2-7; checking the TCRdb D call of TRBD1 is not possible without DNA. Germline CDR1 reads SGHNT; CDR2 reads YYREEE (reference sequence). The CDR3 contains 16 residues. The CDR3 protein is CASSLHLGQGAYEQYF.

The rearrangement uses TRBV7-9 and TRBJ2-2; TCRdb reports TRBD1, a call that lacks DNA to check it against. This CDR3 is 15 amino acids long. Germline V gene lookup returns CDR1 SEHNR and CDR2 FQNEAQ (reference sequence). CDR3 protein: CASSKGQPNTGELFF.

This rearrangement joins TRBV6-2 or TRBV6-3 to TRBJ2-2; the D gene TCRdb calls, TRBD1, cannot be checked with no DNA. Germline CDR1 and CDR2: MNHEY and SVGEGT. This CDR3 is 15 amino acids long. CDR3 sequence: CASSWGQDDTGELFF.

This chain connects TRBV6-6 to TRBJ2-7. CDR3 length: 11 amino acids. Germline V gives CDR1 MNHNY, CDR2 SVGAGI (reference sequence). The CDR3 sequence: CASRGTYEQYF.

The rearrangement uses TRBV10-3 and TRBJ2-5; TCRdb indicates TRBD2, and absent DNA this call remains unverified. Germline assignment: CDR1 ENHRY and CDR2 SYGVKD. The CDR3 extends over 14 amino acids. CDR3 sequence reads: CATGLAGNQETQYF.

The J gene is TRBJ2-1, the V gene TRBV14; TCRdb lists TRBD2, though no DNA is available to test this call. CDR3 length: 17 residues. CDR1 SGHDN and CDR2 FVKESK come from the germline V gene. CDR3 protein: CASSHPSRSSPYNEQFF.

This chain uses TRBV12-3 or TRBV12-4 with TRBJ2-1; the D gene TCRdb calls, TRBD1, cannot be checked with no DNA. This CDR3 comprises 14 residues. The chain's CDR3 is CASSMTGVGDEQFF.

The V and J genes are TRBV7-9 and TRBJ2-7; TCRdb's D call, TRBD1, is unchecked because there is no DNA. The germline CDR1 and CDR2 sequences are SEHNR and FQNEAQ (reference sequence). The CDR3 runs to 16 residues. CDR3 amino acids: CASSSTTGFLPHEQYF.

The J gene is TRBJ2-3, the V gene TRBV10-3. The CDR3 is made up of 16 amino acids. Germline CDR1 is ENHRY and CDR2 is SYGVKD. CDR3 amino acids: CAISGAQNEPTDTQYF.

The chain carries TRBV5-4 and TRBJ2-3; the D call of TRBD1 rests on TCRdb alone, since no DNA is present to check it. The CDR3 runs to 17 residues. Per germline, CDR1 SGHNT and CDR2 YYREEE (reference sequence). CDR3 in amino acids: CASSLLGWDRVTDTQYF.

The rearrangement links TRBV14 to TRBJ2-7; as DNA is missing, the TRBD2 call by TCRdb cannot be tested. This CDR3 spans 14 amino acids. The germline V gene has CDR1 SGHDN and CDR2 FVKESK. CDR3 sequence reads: CASSLGPSGLEQYF.

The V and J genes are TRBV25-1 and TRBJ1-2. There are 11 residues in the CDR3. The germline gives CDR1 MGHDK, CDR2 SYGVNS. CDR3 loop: CAARGYYGYTF.

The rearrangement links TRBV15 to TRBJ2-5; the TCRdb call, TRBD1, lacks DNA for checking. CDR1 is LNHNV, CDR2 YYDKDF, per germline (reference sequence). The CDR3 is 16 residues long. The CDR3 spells CATSRDRDTTRETQYF. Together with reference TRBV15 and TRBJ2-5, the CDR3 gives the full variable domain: DAMVIQNPRYQVTQFGKPVTLSCSQTLNHNVMYWYQQKSSQAPKLLFHYYDKDFNNEADTPDNFQSRRPNTSFCFLDIRSPGLGDTAMYLCATSRDRDTTRETQYFGPGTRLLVL.

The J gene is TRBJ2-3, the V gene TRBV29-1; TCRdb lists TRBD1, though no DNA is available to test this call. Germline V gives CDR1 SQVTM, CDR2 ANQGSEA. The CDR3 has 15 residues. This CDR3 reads CSVEEGQGYTDTQYF.

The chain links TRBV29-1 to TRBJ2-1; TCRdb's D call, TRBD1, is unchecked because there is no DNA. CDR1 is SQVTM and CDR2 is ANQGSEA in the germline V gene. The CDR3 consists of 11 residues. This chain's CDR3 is CSVRWGNEQFF.

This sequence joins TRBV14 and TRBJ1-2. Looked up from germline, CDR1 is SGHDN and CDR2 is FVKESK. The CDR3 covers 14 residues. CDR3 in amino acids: CASSQGHKDYGYTF.

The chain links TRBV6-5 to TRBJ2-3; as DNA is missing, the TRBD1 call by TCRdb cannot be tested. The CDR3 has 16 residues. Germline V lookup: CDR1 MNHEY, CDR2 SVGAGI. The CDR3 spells CASSYHTGGEADTQYF.